What follows are 11 T cell receptor beta chains derived from one specimen sequenced in a study of blood T cell repertoires in COVID-19. Libraries were prepared by immunoSEQ multiplex PCR; TCRdb keeps only in-frame clonotypes and omits some of them. Among around 180,000 clones listed, around four fifths were seen once. The specimen sequenced was peripheral blood. All receptors derive from a woman aged 25 to 39 with acute or convalescent COVID-19.

In its sample, this clone was seen a few times. This rearrangement joins TRBV7-8 to TRBJ1-3; D perhaps matches TRBD1 (5 bases). Between the trimmed V and J ends, which lost 2 bases and 3 bases, there was a span of 8 bases. Germline values: CDR1 SGHVS, CDR2 FQNEAQ. CDR3 length: 14 amino acids. CDR3: CASSLQGYGNTIYF. As DNA, the CDR3 is TGTGCCAGCAGCTTACAGGGCTATGGAAACACCATATATTTT.

This chain connects TRBV5-6 to TRBJ2-7; no reliable D call. Trimming shortened V by 4 bases and J by 4 bases, and 9 bases separated the two germline ends. The CDR3 totals 12 residues. The germline gives CDR1 SGHDT, CDR2 YYEEEE. The CDR3 DNA sequence: TGTGCCAGCAGCCAATACTCATACGAGCAGTACTTC. Translating gives CASSQYSYEQYF.

The CDR3 loop is CASSGPGLLPGELFF. CDR3 DNA: TGTGCCAGCAGCGGGCCGGGACTCCTGCCCGGGGAGCTGTTTTTT. The chain couples TRBV9 to TRBJ2-2, with D possibly matching TRBD2 (6 bases). There are 15 residues in the CDR3. Trimming left V 3 bases short and J 6 bases short, with 15 bases between. CDR1 and CDR2 from the germline V gene are SGDLS and YYNGEE.

This chain joins TRBV14 and TRBJ1-1; 8 nucleotides agree with TRBD1. Losses at the gene ends were 4 bases for V and 1 base for J; bases not matched to a gene: 5. The CDR3 has 15 residues. CDR1 and CDR2 (germline): SGHDN, FVKESK. CDR3 protein: CASSLRTGKNTEAFF. CDR3 nucleotides: TGTGCCAGCAGCCTCAGGACAGGGAAGAACACTGAAGCTTTCTTT.

The chain joins TRBV4-3 to TRBJ1-4; D is unclear. Between the trimmed V and J ends, which lost 0 bases and 14 bases, there was a span of 25 bases. The CDR3 extends over 17 amino acids. Germline CDR1 and CDR2: LGHNA and YSLEER. The CDR3 sequence is CASSQDTRPPRSSRLFF. Written as DNA, the CDR3 is TGCGCCAGCAGCCAAGATACCCGCCCCCCCAGATCTAGTAGGCTGTTTTTT.

The V gene is TRBV6-6, the J gene TRBJ1-1; weak D call: TRBD1 (6 bases). The V end was cut by 11 bases, the J end by 4 bases, with 17 bases between. Germline CDR1 reads MNHNY; CDR2 reads SVGAGI (reference sequence). The CDR3 consists of 13 residues. Here the CDR3 DNA reads TGTGCCGCATACGCGGGGGCGAGCACTGAAGCTTTCTTT. This sequence encodes CAAYAGASTEAFF.

This clone was counted between two and nine times. This chain joins TRBV12-5 and TRBJ1-1; D unclear. This CDR3 comprises 13 residues. Trimming took off 1 base at V and 0 bases at J, with 3 bases between the two ends. Germline V gives CDR1 LGHNT, CDR2 FRNRAP. The CDR3 DNA reads as TGTGCTAGTGGTTTGGACATGAACACTGAAGCTTTCTTT. Translation gives CASGLDMNTEAFF.

The chain has TRBV19 and TRBJ1-4; D is undetermined. V was pared by 9 bases and J by 1 base, with 9 bases between. The CDR3 is 13 amino acids. The germline V gene encodes CDR1 LNHDA and CDR2 SQIVND (reference sequence). CDR3 bases: TGTGCCAGCAGGCTGGGAACTAATGAAAAACTGTTTTTT. This sequence encodes CASRLGTNEKLFF.

The chain is built from TRBV19 and TRBJ1-2; 7 nucleotides line up with TRBD1. Germline lookup yields CDR1 LNHDA and CDR2 SQIVND (reference sequence). Trimming removed 7 bases from V and 8 bases from J; junction bases left unmatched: 10. This CDR3 has 13 amino acids. The chain's CDR3 is CASTLRTGDGYTF. CDR3 bases: TGTGCCAGTACCCTGAGGACAGGTGACGGCTACACCTTC.

The chain carries TRBV28 and TRBJ2-5; no clear D. V dropped 3 bases and J dropped 1 base, with 12 bases sitting between them. The CDR3 has 15 residues. The germline V gene has CDR1 MDHEN and CDR2 SYDVKM. As DNA, the CDR3 is TGTGCCAGCAGTTTTGTTTACGAGGCCCAAGAGACCCAGTACTTC. The encoded protein is CASSFVYEAQETQYF. The variable domain in full, with the rest retrieved from reference TRBV28 and TRBJ2-5, is DVKVTQSSRYLVKRTGEKVFLECVQDMDHENMFWYRQDPGLGLRLIYFSYDVKMKEKGDIPEGYSVSREKKERFSLILESASTNQTSMYLCASSFVYEAQETQYFGPGTRLLVL.

CDR3 nucleotides: TGTGCCACCAGCAGAGAACAGGGGTATCAGCCCCAGCATTTT. This sequence encodes CATSREQGYQPQHF. V is TRBV15 and J is TRBJ1-5, with 7 bases aligning to TRBD1. The V gene's germline CDR1 is LNHNV and CDR2 YYDKDF (reference sequence). J gave up 5 bases and V 0 bases, and 1 base lay outside the gene matches. CDR3 length: 14 residues.